Listed here are 26 T cell receptor beta chains from one sample, sequenced in a study of T cell clones after liver transplantation. Profiling relied on immunoSEQ multiplex PCR, and the TCRdb table lists in-frame clones only, not all of them. The sample carries 70,000 to 85,000 clones, over 70% recorded once. The sequenced sample was CD4+ T cells from blood, obtained before liver transplant. Receptor source: a human donor who received a liver transplant.

The J gene is TRBJ2-2, the V gene TRBV19; D gene uncertain. Germline V gene lookup returns CDR1 LNHDA and CDR2 SQIVND (reference sequence). Between the trimmed V and J ends, which lost 1 base and 5 bases, there was a span of 11 bases. The CDR3 contains 15 residues. This CDR3 reads CASSIGMAQTGELFF. CDR3 nucleotide sequence: TGTGCCAGTAGTATAGGGATGGCCCAGACCGGGGAGCTGTTTTTT.

This clone was detected only once. V is TRBV2 and J is TRBJ2-1; 10 bases line up with TRBD2. V trimming: 5 bases; J trimming: 7 bases; junction bases outside the gene matches: 17. The V gene's germline CDR1 is SNHLY and CDR2 FYNNEI. The CDR3 totals 18 residues. The CDR3 region has the DNA TGTGCCAGCAGTCCCTCGGGGACTAGCGTCGAGGTGGGGAATGAGCAGTTCTTC. The encoded protein is CASSPSGTSVEVGNEQFF.

This sequence joins TRBV5-6 and TRBJ2-5, with 9 nucleotides matching TRBD2. The CDR3 is 14 residues long. The ends lost 4 bases at V and 5 bases at J; junction bases unmatched: 6. Germline V lookup: CDR1 SGHDT, CDR2 YYEEEE. CDR3 DNA sequence: TGTGCCAGCAGCGGACTAGCGCTTGGGGAGACCCAGTACTTC. Its translation is CASSGLALGETQYF.

V is TRBV6-5 and J is TRBJ1-4; the D is unclear. Germline assignment: CDR1 MNHEY and CDR2 SVGAGI. CDR3 length: 16 residues. Trimming shortened V by 2 bases and J by 3 bases, and 13 bases separated the two germline ends. CDR3 in DNA: TGTGCCAGCAGTTACGACCGGGGTTGGGCTAATGAAAAACTGTTTTTT. Translation: CASSYDRGWANEKLFF.

The chain has TRBV30 and TRBJ1-1, with 7 bases identical to TRBD1. Germline V gene sequence: CDR1 GTSNPN, CDR2 SVGIG (reference sequence). Trimming at V came to 4 bases and at J to 0 bases, leaving 17 bases not matched to a gene. This CDR3 region has 18 residues. The CDR3, as DNA: TGTGCCTGGAACGACAGGGTGGGGGGGGATTTAATGAACACTGAAGCTTTCTTT. Its translation: CAWNDRVGGDLMNTEAFF. Full variable domain (remainder filled in from reference TRBV30 and TRBJ1-1): SQTIHQWPATLVQPVGSPLSLECTVEGTSNPNLYWYRQAAGRGLQLLFYSVGIGQISSEVPQNLSASRPQDRQFILSSKKLLLSDSGFYLCAWNDRVGGDLMNTEAFFGQGTRLTVV.

This CDR3 reads CASSYSGTYTGELFF. DNA for the CDR3: TGTGCCAGCAGTTACTCCGGGACGTACACCGGGGAGCTGTTTTTT. This chain connects TRBV6-5 to TRBJ2-2; the D gene could be TRBD1 or TRBD2 (5 bases each). The germline CDR1 and CDR2 sequences are MNHEY and SVGAGI. Trimming removed 0 bases at V and 3 bases at J, with 8 bases between. The CDR3 length is 15 residues.

The V gene is TRBV28, the J gene TRBJ2-5; D gene uncertain. V lost 1 base to trimming and J lost 4 bases, with 10 bases between them. The CDR3 length is 14 residues. Germline assignment: CDR1 MDHEN and CDR2 SYDVKM. The CDR3 is CASSLFSSGETQYF. The CDR3 region has the DNA TGTGCCAGCAGTTTATTCAGTTCGGGAGAGACCCAGTACTTC. The complete variable domain, with remaining parts taken from reference TRBV28 and TRBJ2-5, reads DVKVTQSSRYLVKRTGEKVFLECVQDMDHENMFWYRQDPGLGLRLIYFSYDVKMKEKGDIPEGYSVSREKKERFSLILESASTNQTSMYLCASSLFSSGETQYFGPGTRLLVL.

This clone appeared a single time. This rearrangement joins TRBV27 to TRBJ2-3; a possible D gene is TRBD1 (6 bases). Per germline, CDR1 MNHEY and CDR2 SMNVEV (reference sequence). V was pared by 2 bases and J by 3 bases, with 9 bases between. The CDR3 covers 14 residues. The CDR3 DNA follows: TGTGCCAGCAGTTTACAGGGGTCAACAGATACGCAGTATTTT. Its protein product is CASSLQGSTDTQYF.

This clone was recorded only once. The CDR3 DNA reads TGTGCCAGCAGCTACGACAGGGATAGGCAGCCCCAGCATTTT. Translated: CASSYDRDRQPQHF. This rearrangement joins TRBV6-5 to TRBJ1-5; 7 positions agree with TRBD1. Germline-derived CDR1 and CDR2 are MNHEY and SVGAGI. V trimming: 6 bases; J trimming: 7 bases; junction bases outside the gene matches: 9. The CDR3 is 14 amino acids.

This clone has just one count. The chain uses TRBV7-2 and TRBJ2-1; the match to TRBD1 covers 10 bases. J lost 7 bases, V lost 5 bases, and 11 bases had no gene match. The CDR3 covers 16 residues. Germline lookup yields CDR1 SGHTA and CDR2 FQGNSA. The CDR3 DNA reads TGTGCCAGCAGCGCCAAAAGGACAGGGGGTCTAAATGAGCAGTTCTTC. This sequence encodes CASSAKRTGGLNEQFF.

This chain links TRBV19 with TRBJ2-5, with TRBD2 as a possible D gene (6 bases). CDR3 length: 13 amino acids. Germline V gene sequence: CDR1 LNHDA, CDR2 SQIVND (reference sequence). The V and J ends lost 4 bases and 3 bases respectively, with 9 bases between them. The chain's CDR3 is CASSTTRKETQYF. The CDR3 DNA reads TGTGCCAGTAGTACGACTAGGAAAGAGACCCAGTACTTC.

This clone was found a few times. This chain connects TRBV28 to TRBJ1-2, with unresolved D. The CDR3 is 12 amino acids. Germline CDR1 is MDHEN and CDR2 is SYDVKM. V lost 5 bases and J lost 5, with 9 bases in between. CDR3 region: CASSRNSYGYTF. CDR3 nucleotide sequence: TGTGCCAGCAGTCGCAATAGTTATGGCTACACCTTC.

The chain links TRBV30 to TRBJ2-6; TRBD1 agrees at 9 bases. There are 17 residues in the CDR3. Germline loops: CDR1 GTSNPN, CDR2 SVGIG (reference sequence). Unmatched junction bases numbered 8, after V lost 4 bases and J lost 1 base. CDR3 in amino acids: CAWKRDRVKSGANVLTF. DNA for the CDR3: TGTGCCTGGAAGCGGGACAGGGTAAAATCTGGGGCCAACGTCCTGACTTTC.

CDR3 sequence (DNA): TGTGCCAGCAGTTTGCCAGGGAATAGGTTGGAGCGCTACACCTTC. This gives the protein CASSLPGNRLERYTF. V usage is TRBV28 and J usage is TRBJ1-2; the D gene is possibly TRBD1 (5 bases). The CDR3 contains 15 residues. Per the germline V gene, CDR1 is MDHEN and CDR2 is SYDVKM. Trimming took off 3 bases at V and 9 bases at J, with 20 bases between the two ends.

The chain is built from TRBV11-2 and TRBJ1-2; D unclear. Germline loops: CDR1 SGHAT, CDR2 FQNNGV. CDR3 length: 15 residues. The germline V and J ends were trimmed by 1 base and 8 bases, with 17 bases remaining between them. The CDR3 DNA is TGTGCCAGCAGCTTAGGGGCGTCTCTCTCTAGAGGCTACACCTTC. Amino acid sequence: CASSLGASLSRGYTF.

The chain employs TRBV2 and TRBJ2-7; the match to TRBD2 covers 8 bases. Germline V gene data show CDR1 as SNHLY and CDR2 as FYNNEI. This CDR3 has 13 amino acids. After removal of 5 bases from V and 3 bases from J, the junction contained 3 bases not matched to a gene. CDR3 amino acids: CASSQRESYEQYF. The CDR3 nucleotides are TGTGCCAGCAGTCAGCGGGAGAGCTACGAGCAGTACTTC.

The rearrangement links TRBV18 to TRBJ1-2, with 9 nucleotides matching TRBD1. Losses at the gene ends were 5 bases for V and 8 bases for J; bases not matched to a gene: 12. The CDR3 covers 15 residues. From germline, CDR1 is KGHSH and CDR2 LQKENI. CDR3 in amino acids: CASSSRQGDSQGYTF. CDR3 nucleotide sequence: TGTGCCAGCTCATCACGACAGGGGGACTCACAGGGCTACACCTTC.

The chain uses TRBV11-3 and TRBJ2-5; perhaps TRBD2 as D (7 bases). V lost 5 bases, J lost 1 base, and 14 bases lay in between. CDR3 length equals 15 residues. CDR1 is SGHNT and CDR2 is YENEEA in the germline V gene. The CDR3 protein is CASSRRAGAQETQYF. The CDR3 bases are TGTGCCAGCAGCCGACGTGCGGGGGCCCAAGAGACCCAGTACTTC.

The chain employs TRBV27 and TRBJ2-5; 10 positions agree with TRBD2. Germline CDR1 and CDR2: MNHEY and SMNVEV (reference sequence). V shed 5 bases and J 4 bases; nucleotides not matched to a gene: 7. The CDR3 is made up of 15 amino acids. CDR3 in DNA: TGTGCCAGCAGTAACCTGGGACTAGCGAGAGAGACCCAGTACTTC. It is translated as CASSNLGLARETQYF.

CDR3 sequence reads: CASSHTIELAGKETQYF. DNA of the CDR3: TGTGCCAGCTCCCACACCATAGAACTAGCGGGGAAAGAGACCCAGTACTTC. The chain is built from TRBV18 and TRBJ2-5; 10 nucleotides match TRBD2. V trimming: 6 bases; J trimming: 3 bases; junction bases outside the gene matches: 13. This CDR3 spans 17 amino acids. Germline V lookup: CDR1 KGHSH, CDR2 LQKENI.

The V and J genes are TRBV15 and TRBJ2-1, with 12 bases that match TRBD2. CDR1 is LNHNV, CDR2 YYDKDF, per germline (reference sequence). Trimming removed 5 bases from V and 8 bases from J; junction bases left unmatched: 13. This CDR3 has 17 amino acids. CDR3 region: CATSGFFGTSGLDEQFF. The CDR3 DNA reads as TGTGCCACCAGCGGTTTTTTCGGGACTAGCGGGCTAGATGAGCAGTTCTTC.

The V and J genes are TRBV5-4 and TRBJ2-5; 10 bases are shared with TRBD2. The germline V gene has CDR1 SGHNT and CDR2 YYREEE (reference sequence). This CDR3 spans 17 amino acids. J was trimmed by 5 bases and V by 0 bases; bases with no gene match: 10. The CDR3 here is CASSLGVAGGGRETQYF. The CDR3 bases are TGTGCCAGCAGCTTGGGCGTAGCGGGAGGCGGGAGGGAGACCCAGTACTTC.

This sequence joins TRBV11-2 and TRBJ2-1, with D tentatively TRBD2 (6 bases). Germline V CDR1 and CDR2: SGHAT, FQNNGV. The V gene lost 6 bases and the J gene lost 0 bases, with 12 bases spanning the gap. This CDR3 is built from 15 residues. The DNA for the CDR3 is TGTGCCAGCAGTCCAAGCGGGTTCTCCTACAATGAGCAGTTCTTC. Encoded protein: CASSPSGFSYNEQFF.

The chain recombines TRBV20-1 with TRBJ1-5, with 9 bases matching TRBD1. Germline loops: CDR1 DFQATT, CDR2 SNEGSKA (reference sequence). Trimming removed 6 bases from V and 11 bases from J; junction bases left unmatched: 5. The CDR3 extends over 11 amino acids. The DNA of the CDR3 is TGCAGTGCCCGGACAGGGGACACCCAGCATTTT. Encoded protein: CSARTGDTQHF.

The rearrangement uses TRBV29-1 and TRBJ2-1, with 15 bases matching TRBD2. Trimming took 4 bases from V and 8 from J; bases not matched to a gene: 6. Germline lookup yields CDR1 SQVTM and CDR2 ANQGSEA. This CDR3 is built from 15 residues. CDR3 DNA sequence: TGCAGCGTTGGGGGGACTAGCGGGAGGATGGATGAGCAGTTCTTC. Residues: CSVGGTSGRMDEQFF.

This clone was seen at least ten times. The CDR3 loop is CAWSPGITYEQYF. CDR3 DNA sequence: TGTGCCTGGAGTCCCGGGATAACCTACGAGCAGTACTTC. The rearrangement uses TRBV30 and TRBJ2-7, with a tentative D call TRBD2 (5 bases). V lost 2 bases and J 2 bases, leaving 10 bases between the germline ends. The CDR3 contains 13 residues. Germline V gives CDR1 GTSNPN, CDR2 SVGIG (reference sequence).